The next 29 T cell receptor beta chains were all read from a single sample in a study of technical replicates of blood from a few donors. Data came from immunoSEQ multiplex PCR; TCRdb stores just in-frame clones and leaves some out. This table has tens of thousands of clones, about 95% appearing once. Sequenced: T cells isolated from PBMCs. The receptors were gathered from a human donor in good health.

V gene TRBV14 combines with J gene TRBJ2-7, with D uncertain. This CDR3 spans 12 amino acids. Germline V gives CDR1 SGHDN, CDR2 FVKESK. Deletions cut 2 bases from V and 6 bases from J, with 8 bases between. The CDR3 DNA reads TGTGCCAGCAGCCAAAACTATGGCGAGCAGTACTTC. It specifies CASSQNYGEQYF. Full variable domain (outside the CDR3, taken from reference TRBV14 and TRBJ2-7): EAGVTQFPSHSVIEKGQTVTLRCDPISGHDNLYWYRRVMGKEIKFLLHFVKESKQDESGMPNNRFLAERTGGTYSTLKVQPAELEDSGVYFCASSQNYGEQYFGPGTRLTVT.

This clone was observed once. CDR3 nucleotide sequence: TGCGCCAGCAGCTCTCACAGGGCTGAATACAATGAGCAGTTCTTC. Translation gives CASSSHRAEYNEQFF. This chain joins TRBV5-1 and TRBJ2-1; tentatively, D is TRBD1 (6 bases). V lost 3 bases and J lost 4, with 14 bases in between. Germline values: CDR1 SGHRS, CDR2 YFSETQ. This CDR3 spans 15 amino acids.

The CDR3 spells CASSPRDSQETQYF. In nucleotides, the CDR3 is TGCGCCAGCAGCCCTCGGGACAGCCAAGAGACCCAGTACTTC. The V gene is TRBV5-1, the J gene TRBJ2-5; 7 nucleotides line up with TRBD1. J gave up 1 base and V 4 bases, and 4 bases lay outside the gene matches. Per germline, CDR1 SGHRS and CDR2 YFSETQ. CDR3 length: 14 residues. The whole variable domain, remainder taken from reference TRBV5-1 and TRBJ2-5, is KAGVTQTPRYLIKTRGQQVTLSCSPISGHRSVSWYQQTPGQGLQFLFEYFSETQRNKGNFPGRFSGRQFSNSRSEMNVSTLELGDSALYLCASSPRDSQETQYFGPGTRLLVL.

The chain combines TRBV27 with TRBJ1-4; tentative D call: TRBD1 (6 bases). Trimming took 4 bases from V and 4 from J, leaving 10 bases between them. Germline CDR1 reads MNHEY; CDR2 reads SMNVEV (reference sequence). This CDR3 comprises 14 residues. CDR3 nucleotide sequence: TGTGCCAGCAGTTCAGGGGATTATAATGAAAAACTGTTTTTT. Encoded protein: CASSSGDYNEKLFF. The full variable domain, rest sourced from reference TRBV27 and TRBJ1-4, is EAQVTQNPRYLITVTGKKLTVTCSQNMNHEYMSWYRQDPGLGLRQIYYSMNVEVTDKGDVPEGYKVSRKEKRNFPLILESPSPNQTSLYFCASSSGDYNEKLFFGSGTQLSVL.

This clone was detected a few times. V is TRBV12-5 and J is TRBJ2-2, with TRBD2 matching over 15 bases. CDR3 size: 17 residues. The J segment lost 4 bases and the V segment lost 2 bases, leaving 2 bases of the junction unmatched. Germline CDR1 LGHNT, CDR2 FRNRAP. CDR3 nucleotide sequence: TGTGCTAGTGGTTTGCCGGGACTAGCGGGGGGCACCGGGGAGCTGTTTTTT. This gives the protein CASGLPGLAGGTGELFF.

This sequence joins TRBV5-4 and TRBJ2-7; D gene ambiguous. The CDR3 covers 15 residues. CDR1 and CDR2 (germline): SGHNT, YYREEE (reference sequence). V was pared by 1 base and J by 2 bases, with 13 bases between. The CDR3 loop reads CASSLTRQEAYEQYF. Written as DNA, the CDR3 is TGTGCCAGCAGCTTGACGCGACAAGAAGCCTACGAGCAGTACTTC.

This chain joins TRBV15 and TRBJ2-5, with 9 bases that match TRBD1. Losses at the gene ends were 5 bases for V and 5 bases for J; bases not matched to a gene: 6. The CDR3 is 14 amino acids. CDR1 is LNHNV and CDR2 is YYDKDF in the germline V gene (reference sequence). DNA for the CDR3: TGTGCCACCAGCCGCTTCGGGACAGGGGAGACCCAGTACTTC. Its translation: CATSRFGTGETQYF.

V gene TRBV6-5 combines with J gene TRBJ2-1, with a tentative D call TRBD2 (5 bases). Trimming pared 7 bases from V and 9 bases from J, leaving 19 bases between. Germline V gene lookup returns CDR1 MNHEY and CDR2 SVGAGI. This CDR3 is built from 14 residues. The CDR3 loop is CASNPAALDREQFF. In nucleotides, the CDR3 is TGTGCCAGCAATCCAGCGGCCTTGGATCGTGAGCAGTTCTTC.

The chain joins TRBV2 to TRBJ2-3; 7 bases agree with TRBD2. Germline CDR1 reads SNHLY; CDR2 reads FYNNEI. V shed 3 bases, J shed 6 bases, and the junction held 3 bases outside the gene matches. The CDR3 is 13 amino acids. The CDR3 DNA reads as TGTGCCAGCAGTGATGGGGGGGAGGATACGCAGTATTTT. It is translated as CASSDGGEDTQYF.

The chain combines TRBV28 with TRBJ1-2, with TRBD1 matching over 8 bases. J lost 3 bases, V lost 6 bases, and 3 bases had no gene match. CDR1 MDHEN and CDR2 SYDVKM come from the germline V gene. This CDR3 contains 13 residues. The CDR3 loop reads CASSSGQDYGYTF. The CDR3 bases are TGTGCCAGCAGCTCGGGACAGGACTATGGCTACACCTTC.

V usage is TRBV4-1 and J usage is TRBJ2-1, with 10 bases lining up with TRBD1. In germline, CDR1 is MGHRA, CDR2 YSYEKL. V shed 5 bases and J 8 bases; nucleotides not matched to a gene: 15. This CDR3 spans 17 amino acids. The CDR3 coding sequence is TGCGCCAGCAGCGCCACCTTCCGGGACAGGGGAGGGTATGAGCAGTTCTTC. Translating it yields CASSATFRDRGGYEQFF.

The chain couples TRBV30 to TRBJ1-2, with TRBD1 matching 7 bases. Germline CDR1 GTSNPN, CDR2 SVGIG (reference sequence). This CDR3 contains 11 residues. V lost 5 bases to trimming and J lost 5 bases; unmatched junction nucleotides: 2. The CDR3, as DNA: TGTGCCTGGGGGACAGTTTATGGCTACACCTTC. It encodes CAWGTVYGYTF.

In DNA form, the CDR3 reads TGTGCCAGCAGCGACTATTACGAGCAGTACTTC. Its protein product is CASSDYYEQYF. The genes are TRBV7-2 and TRBJ2-7; the D gene is possibly TRBD2 (5 bases). CDR1 is SGHTA, CDR2 FQGNSA, per germline. Trimming took 5 bases from V and 4 from J, leaving 6 bases between them. The CDR3 has 11 amino acids. Filled out from reference TRBV7-2 and TRBJ2-7, the complete variable domain reads GAGVSQSPSNKVTEKGKDVELRCDPISGHTALYWYRQSLGQGLEFLIYFQGNSAPDKSGLPSDRFSAERTGGSVSTLTIQRTQQEDSAVYLCASSDYYEQYFGPGTRLTVT.

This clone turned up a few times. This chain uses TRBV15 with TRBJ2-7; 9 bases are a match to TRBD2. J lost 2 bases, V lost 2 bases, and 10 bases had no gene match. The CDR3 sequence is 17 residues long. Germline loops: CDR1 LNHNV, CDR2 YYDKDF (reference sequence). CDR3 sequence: CATSRSTVAGDAYEQYF. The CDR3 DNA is TGTGCCACCAGCAGATCAACCGTAGCGGGAGATGCCTACGAGCAGTACTTC.

This chain's CDR3 is CASSIGTGAYGYTF. DNA for the CDR3: TGTGCCAGTAGTATAGGAACAGGGGCCTATGGCTACACCTTC. This chain links TRBV19 with TRBJ1-2; 7 bases line up with TRBD1. The CDR3 totals 14 residues. The germline V gene encodes CDR1 LNHDA and CDR2 SQIVND (reference sequence). The trim removed 1 base at V and 4 bases at J, leaving 3 bases unmatched.

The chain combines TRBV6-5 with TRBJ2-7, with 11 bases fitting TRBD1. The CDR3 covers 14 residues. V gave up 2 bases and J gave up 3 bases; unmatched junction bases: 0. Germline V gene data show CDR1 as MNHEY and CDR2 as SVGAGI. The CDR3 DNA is TGTGCCAGCAGTTACGGGACAGGGGGCTACGAGCAGTACTTC. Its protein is CASSYGTGGYEQYF.

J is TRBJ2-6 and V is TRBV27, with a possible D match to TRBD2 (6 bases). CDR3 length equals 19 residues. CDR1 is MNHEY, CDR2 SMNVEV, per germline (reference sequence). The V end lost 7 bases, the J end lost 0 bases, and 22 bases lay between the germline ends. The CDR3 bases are TGTGCCAGCAAGGAGGGAAGTGGACCCATCCTCTCTGGGGCCAACGTCCTGACTTTC. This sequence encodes CASKEGSGPILSGANVLTF.

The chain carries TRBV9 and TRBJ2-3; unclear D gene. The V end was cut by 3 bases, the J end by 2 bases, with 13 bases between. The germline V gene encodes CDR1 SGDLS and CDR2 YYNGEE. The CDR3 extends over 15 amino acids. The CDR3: CASSALTEFTDTQYF. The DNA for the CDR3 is TGTGCCAGCAGCGCGTTGACTGAATTCACAGATACGCAGTATTTT.

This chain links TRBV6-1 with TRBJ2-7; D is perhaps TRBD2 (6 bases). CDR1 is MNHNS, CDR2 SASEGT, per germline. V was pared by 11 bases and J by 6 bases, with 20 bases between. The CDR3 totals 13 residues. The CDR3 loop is CAGRRELESEQYF. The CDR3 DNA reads TGTGCCGGACGGAGGGAACTCGAGTCCGAGCAGTACTTC.

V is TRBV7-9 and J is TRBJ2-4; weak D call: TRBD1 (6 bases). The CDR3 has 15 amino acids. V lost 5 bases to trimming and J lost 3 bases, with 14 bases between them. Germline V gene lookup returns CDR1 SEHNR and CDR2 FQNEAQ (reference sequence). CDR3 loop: CASSPSTGVKNIQYF. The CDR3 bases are TGTGCCAGCAGCCCCTCGACAGGAGTCAAAAACATTCAGTACTTC.

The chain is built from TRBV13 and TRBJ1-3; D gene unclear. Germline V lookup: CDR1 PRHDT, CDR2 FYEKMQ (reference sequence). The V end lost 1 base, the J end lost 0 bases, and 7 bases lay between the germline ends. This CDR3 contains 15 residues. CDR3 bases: TGTGCCAGCAGCTTAGTCGGGAACTCTGGAAACACCATATATTTT. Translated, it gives CASSLVGNSGNTIYF.

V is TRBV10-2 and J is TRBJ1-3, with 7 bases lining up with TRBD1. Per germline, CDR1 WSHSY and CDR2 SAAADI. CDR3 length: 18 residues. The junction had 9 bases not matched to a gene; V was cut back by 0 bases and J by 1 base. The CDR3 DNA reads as TGCGCCAGCAGTGAGTCTTCATGGGACAGTCGTTCTGGAAACACCATATATTTT. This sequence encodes CASSESSWDSRSGNTIYF.

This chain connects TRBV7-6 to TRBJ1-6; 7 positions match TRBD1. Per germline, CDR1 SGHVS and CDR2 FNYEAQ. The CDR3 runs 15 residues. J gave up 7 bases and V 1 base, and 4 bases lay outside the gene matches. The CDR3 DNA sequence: TGTGCCAGCAGCTTAGGGGACAGTCCAAATTCACCCCTCCACTTT. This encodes CASSLGDSPNSPLHF.

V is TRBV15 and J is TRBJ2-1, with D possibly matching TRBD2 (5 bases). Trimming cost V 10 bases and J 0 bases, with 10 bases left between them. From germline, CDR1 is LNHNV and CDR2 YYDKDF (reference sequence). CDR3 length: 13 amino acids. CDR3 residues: CAIRGSSYNEQFF. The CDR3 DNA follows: TGTGCCATCCGGGGTAGCTCCTACAATGAGCAGTTCTTC.

CDR3 coding DNA: TGCGCCAGCAGCTTGGAGCAGGACATGAACACTGAAGCTTTCTTT. Translation: CASSLEQDMNTEAFF. The gene calls are TRBV5-1 and TRBJ1-1; perhaps TRBD1 as D (5 bases). CDR3 length: 15 amino acids. The V gene's germline CDR1 is SGHRS and CDR2 YFSETQ. Trimming removed 0 bases at V and 0 bases at J, with 9 bases between.

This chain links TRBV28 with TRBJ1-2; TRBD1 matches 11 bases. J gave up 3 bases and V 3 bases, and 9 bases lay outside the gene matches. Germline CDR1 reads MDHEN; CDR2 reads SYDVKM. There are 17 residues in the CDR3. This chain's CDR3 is CASSLTDRGLQDYGYTF. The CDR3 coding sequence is TGTGCCAGCAGTTTGACGGACAGGGGGCTTCAGGACTATGGCTACACCTTC.

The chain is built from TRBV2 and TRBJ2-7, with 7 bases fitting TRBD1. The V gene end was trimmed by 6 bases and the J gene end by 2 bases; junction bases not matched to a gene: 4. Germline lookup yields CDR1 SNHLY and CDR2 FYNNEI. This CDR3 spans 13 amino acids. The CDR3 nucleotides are TGTGCCAGCAGACGACAGGGACCCTACGAGCAGTACTTC. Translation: CASRRQGPYEQYF.

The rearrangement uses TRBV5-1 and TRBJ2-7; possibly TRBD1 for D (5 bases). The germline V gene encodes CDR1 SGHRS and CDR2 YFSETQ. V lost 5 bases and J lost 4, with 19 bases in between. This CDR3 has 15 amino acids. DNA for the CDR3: TGCGCCAGCAGTCGACAGTCGCCCAGTTTTTACGAGCAGTACTTC. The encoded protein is CASSRQSPSFYEQYF. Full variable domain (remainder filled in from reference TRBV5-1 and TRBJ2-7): KAGVTQTPRYLIKTRGQQVTLSCSPISGHRSVSWYQQTPGQGLQFLFEYFSETQRNKGNFPGRFSGRQFSNSRSEMNVSTLELGDSALYLCASSRQSPSFYEQYFGPGTRLTVT.

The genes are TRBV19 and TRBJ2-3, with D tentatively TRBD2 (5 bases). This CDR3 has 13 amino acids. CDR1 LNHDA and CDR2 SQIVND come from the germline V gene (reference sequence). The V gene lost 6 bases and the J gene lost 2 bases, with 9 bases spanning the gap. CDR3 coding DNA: TGTGCCAGTAGGAGGGAAAACACAGATACGCAGTATTTT. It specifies CASRRENTDTQYF.